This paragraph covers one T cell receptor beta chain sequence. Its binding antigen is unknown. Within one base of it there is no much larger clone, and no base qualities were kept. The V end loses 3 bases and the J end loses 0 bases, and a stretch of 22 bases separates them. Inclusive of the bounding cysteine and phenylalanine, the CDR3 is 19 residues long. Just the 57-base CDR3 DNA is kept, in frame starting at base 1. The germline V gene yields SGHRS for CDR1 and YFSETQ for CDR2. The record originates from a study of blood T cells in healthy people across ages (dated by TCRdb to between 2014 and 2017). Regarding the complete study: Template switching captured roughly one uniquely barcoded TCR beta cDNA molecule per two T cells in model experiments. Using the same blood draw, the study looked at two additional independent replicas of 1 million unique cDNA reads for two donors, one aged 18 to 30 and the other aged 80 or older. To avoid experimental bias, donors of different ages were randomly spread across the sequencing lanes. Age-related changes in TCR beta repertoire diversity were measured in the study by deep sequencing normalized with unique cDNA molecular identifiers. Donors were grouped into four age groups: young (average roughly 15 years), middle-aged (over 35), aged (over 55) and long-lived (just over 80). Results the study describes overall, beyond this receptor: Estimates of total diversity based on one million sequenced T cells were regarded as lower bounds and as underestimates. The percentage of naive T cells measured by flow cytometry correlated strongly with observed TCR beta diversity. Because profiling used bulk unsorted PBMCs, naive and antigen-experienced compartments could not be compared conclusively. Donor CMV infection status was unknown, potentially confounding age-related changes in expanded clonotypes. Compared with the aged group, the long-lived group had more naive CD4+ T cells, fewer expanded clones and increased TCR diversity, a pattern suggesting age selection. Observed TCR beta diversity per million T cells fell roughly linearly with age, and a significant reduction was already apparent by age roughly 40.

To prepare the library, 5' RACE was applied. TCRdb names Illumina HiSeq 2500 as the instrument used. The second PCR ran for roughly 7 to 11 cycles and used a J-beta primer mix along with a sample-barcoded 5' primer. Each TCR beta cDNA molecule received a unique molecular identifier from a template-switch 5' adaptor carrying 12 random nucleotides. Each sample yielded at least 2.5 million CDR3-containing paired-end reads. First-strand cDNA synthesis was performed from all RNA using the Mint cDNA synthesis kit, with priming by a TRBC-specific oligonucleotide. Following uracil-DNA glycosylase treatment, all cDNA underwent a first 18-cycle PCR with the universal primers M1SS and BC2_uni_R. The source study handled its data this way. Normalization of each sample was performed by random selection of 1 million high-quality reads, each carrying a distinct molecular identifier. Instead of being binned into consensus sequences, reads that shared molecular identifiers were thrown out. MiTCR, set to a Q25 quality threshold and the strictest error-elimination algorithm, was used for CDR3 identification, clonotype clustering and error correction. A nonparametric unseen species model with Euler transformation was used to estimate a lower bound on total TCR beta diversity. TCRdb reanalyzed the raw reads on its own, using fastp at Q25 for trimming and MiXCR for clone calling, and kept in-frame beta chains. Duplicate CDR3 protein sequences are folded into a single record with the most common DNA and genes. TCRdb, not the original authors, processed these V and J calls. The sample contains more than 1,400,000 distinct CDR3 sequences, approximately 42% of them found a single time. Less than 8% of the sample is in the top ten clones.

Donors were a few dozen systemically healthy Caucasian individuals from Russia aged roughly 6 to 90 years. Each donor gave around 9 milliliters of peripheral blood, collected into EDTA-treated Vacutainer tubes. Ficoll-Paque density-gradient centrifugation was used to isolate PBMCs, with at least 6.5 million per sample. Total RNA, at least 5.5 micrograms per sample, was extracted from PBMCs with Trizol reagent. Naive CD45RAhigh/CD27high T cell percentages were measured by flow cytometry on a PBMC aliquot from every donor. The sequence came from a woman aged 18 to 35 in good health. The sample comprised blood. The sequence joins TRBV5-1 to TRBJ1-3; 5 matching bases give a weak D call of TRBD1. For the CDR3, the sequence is CASSWSGRGPHGSGNTIYF. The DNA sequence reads TGCGCCAGCAGCTGGTCGGGGAGGGGCCCCCACGGCTCTGGAAACACCATATATTTT.